This TCR beta chain came from a study of T cells in Graves' hyperthyroidism and ophthalmopathy. Findings and limits, study-wide: Most expanded thyroid clonotypes above 0.001 recurred in blood.

This clonotype was found many times. Its specificity is not known. Using RNA transcripts as the source, TCR beta CDR3 regions were amplified. During a first-round RT-PCR of the TCR CDR3, the HTBI primer set was used. TCRdb passed the multiplex PCR reads through MiXCR, listing each CDR3 protein once. The table lists a few hundred thousand distinct CDR3 sequences, 15% of them singletons. Subjects with ophthalmopathy showed a Clinical Activity Score no lower than 3, a NOSPECS grade no lower than 4, and a duration shorter than 3 months. Clinical symptoms, serum thyroxine and TRAb, thyroid ultrasound and orbital computed tomography were used for the diagnoses. Germline loops: CDR1 LGHDT, CDR2 YNNKEL (reference sequence). The CDR3 length is 15 residues. Trimming stripped 5 bases from V and 2 bases from J, with 14 bases between.

The rearrangement joins TRBV3-1 to TRBJ2-3, with a weak D call TRBD2 (5 bases). Sequenced material: blood. The receptor's source is a woman aged 55-69 years with Graves' ophthalmopathy. The CDR3 DNA is TGTGCCAGCAGCACCGGACCGGGATACACAGATACGCAGTATTTT. Translation gives CASSTGPGYTDTQYF.